What follows are 32 T cell receptor beta chains derived from one specimen sequenced in a study of blood T cell repertoires in COVID-19. Some clones are missing from TCRdb's copy, which holds only in-frame ones; the method was immunoSEQ multiplex PCR. The sample holds 150,000 to 200,000 clones; 88% are singletons and the top ten take about 4.2%. Sequencing used peripheral blood. These receptors were taken from a human donor in a cohort sampled during active COVID-19.

The CDR3 region has the DNA TGTGCTAGTGGTTTGCGGCGGTCGGACACTGAAGCTTTCTTT. Translating gives CASGLRRSDTEAFF. The chain couples TRBV12-5 to TRBJ1-1; D remains ambiguous. This CDR3 has 14 residues. With 2 bases removed from V and 3 bases from J, the gap between germline ends came to 10 bases. CDR1 LGHNT and CDR2 FRNRAP come from the germline V gene.

The genes are TRBV28 and TRBJ2-5, with D unclear. CDR3 length equals 12 residues. CDR1 and CDR2 from the germline V gene are MDHEN and SYDVKM. V shed 3 bases and J shed 9 bases, with 11 bases lying between them. CDR3 sequence (DNA): TGTGCCAGCAGTTTGGATTCAGGTCCCCAGTACTTC. Its protein product is CASSLDSGPQYF.

J is TRBJ2-7 and V is TRBV5-5; 12 bases are shared with TRBD2. V dropped 0 bases and J dropped 3; count of bases not matched to a gene: 4. The CDR3 loop spans 16 amino acids. Germline V CDR1 and CDR2: SGHKS, YYEKEE (reference sequence). The CDR3 region has the DNA TGTGCCAGCAGCTTGGTAGGGACTAGCGGGTTCTACGAGCAGTACTTC. As protein: CASSLVGTSGFYEQYF.

The chain carries TRBV4-3 and TRBJ2-7; perhaps TRBD1 as D (5 bases). Trimming removed 0 bases from V and 3 bases from J, with 9 bases in between. The CDR3 runs 14 residues. Germline values: CDR1 LGHNA, CDR2 YSLEER. The CDR3 DNA follows: TGCGCCAGCAGCCAAGATAGGGGCCACTACGAGCAGTACTTC. Its protein is CASSQDRGHYEQYF.

This chain connects TRBV12-3 or TRBV12-4 to TRBJ2-1; D is perhaps TRBD1 (6 bases). V was cut by 8 bases and J by 4 bases, with 12 bases left in between. The CDR3 loop spans 13 amino acids. This CDR3 is CASGQHFYNEQFF. The CDR3 DNA reads as TGTGCCAGCGGACAGCATTTTTACAATGAGCAGTTCTTC.

This clone was recorded only once. The chain couples TRBV13 to TRBJ1-6; possibly TRBD1 for D (5 bases). Per germline, CDR1 PRHDT and CDR2 FYEKMQ (reference sequence). There are 16 residues in the CDR3. Trimming took off 3 bases at V and 3 bases at J, with 12 bases between the two ends. The CDR3 DNA sequence: TGTGCCAGCAGCTTCAAGACGGGACTCTATAATTCACCCCTCCACTTT. This encodes CASSFKTGLYNSPLHF.

In nucleotides, the CDR3 is TGTGCCAGTAGCGCGGGGGTTGGGTATCGCGGGGAGCTGTTTTTT. It encodes CASSAGVGYRGELFF. The chain joins TRBV19 to TRBJ2-2; 7 bases align to TRBD2. From germline, CDR1 is LNHDA and CDR2 SQIVND (reference sequence). This CDR3 has 15 amino acids. With V trimmed by 6 bases and J by 7 bases, 11 bases remained unmatched.

This clone was counted a few times. This chain joins TRBV5-1 and TRBJ1-5, with 10 bases identical to TRBD1. CDR1 is SGHRS, CDR2 YFSETQ, per germline. The V segment lost 4 bases and the J segment 4 bases; nucleotides outside the gene matches: 5. The CDR3 sequence is 15 residues long. The CDR3 DNA reads TGCGCCAGCAGCCTGGGGACAGGGGTTAATCAGCCCCAGCATTTT. It specifies CASSLGTGVNQPQHF.

This clone was counted between two and nine times. The V call is TRBV5-6, the J call TRBJ2-1; a possible D gene is TRBD1 (6 bases). The ends were cut back, 1 base at V and 0 bases at J, with 8 bases in the middle. The CDR3 totals 15 residues. Germline V gene data show CDR1 as SGHDT and CDR2 as YYEEEE. CDR3 loop: CASSLNRVSYNEQFF. The CDR3, as DNA: TGTGCCAGCAGCTTGAACAGGGTCTCCTACAATGAGCAGTTCTTC.

This clone was seen only a few times. This chain joins TRBV2 and TRBJ1-4, with D possibly TRBD1 on 6 matching bases. The V gene's germline CDR1 is SNHLY and CDR2 FYNNEI. Trimming left V 8 bases short and J 5 bases short, with 24 bases between. The CDR3 contains 17 residues. CDR3 loop: CASSSTGWDDYNEKLFF. The CDR3 bases are TGTGCCAGCTCCTCTACAGGGTGGGACGACTACAATGAAAAACTGTTTTTT.

J is TRBJ2-7 and V is TRBV18, with 7 bases fitting TRBD1. The trim removed 3 bases at V and 5 bases at J, leaving 4 bases unmatched. The germline V gene has CDR1 KGHSH and CDR2 LQKENI. CDR3 length: 13 amino acids. The CDR3 spells CASSPMGQNEQYF. CDR3 nucleotide sequence: TGTGCCAGCTCACCGATGGGACAGAACGAGCAGTACTTC.

This rearrangement joins TRBV4-3 to TRBJ1-6; 8 nucleotides align to TRBD1. The germline CDR1 and CDR2 sequences are LGHNA and YSLEER. The CDR3 length is 15 residues. J gave up 10 bases and V 8 bases, and 13 bases lay outside the gene matches. CDR3 coding DNA: TGCGCCAGCCGGAGAACGACAGGGGCGTTGTCACCCCTCCACTTT. It specifies CASRRTTGALSPLHF.

The chain has TRBV6-1 and TRBJ2-3; 8 nucleotides line up with TRBD2. Unmatched junction bases numbered 13, after V lost 2 bases and J lost 0 bases. Per the germline V gene, CDR1 is MNHNS and CDR2 is SASEGT. The CDR3 spans 19 residues. CDR3 sequence (DNA): TGTGCCAGCAGTGAATGGCGGCTAGCGGGCCTCTCTAGCACAGATACGCAGTATTTT. The encoded protein is CASSEWRLAGLSSTDTQYF.

Regarding this clone: Other DNA sequences in the same sample also yield this CDR3. V gene TRBV18 combines with J gene TRBJ2-7, with a weak D call TRBD2 (5 bases). Deletions cut 2 bases from V and 1 base from J, with 6 bases between. This CDR3 has 13 amino acids. Germline CDR1 reads KGHSH; CDR2 reads LQKENI. CDR3 sequence: CASSPGLSYEQYF. As DNA, the CDR3 is TGTGCCAGCTCACCAGGACTGTCCTACGAGCAGTACTTC.

The V gene is TRBV7-2, the J gene TRBJ2-3; 12 nucleotides align to TRBD2. Trimming cost V 1 base and J 2 bases; bases outside gene matches: 7. Germline lookup yields CDR1 SGHTA and CDR2 FQGNSA. This CDR3 contains 18 residues. DNA of the CDR3: TGTGCCAGCAGCTTAGTAGTCCTAGCGGGAGGGCTCACAGATACGCAGTATTTT. This gives the protein CASSLVVLAGGLTDTQYF.

This chain uses TRBV27 with TRBJ1-2; weak D call: TRBD1 (6 bases). Trimming shortened V by 5 bases and J by 2 bases, and 21 bases separated the two germline ends. Per germline, CDR1 MNHEY and CDR2 SMNVEV (reference sequence). The CDR3 runs to 17 residues. This chain's CDR3 is CASSPRGRQGINYGYTF. CDR3 DNA: TGTGCCAGCAGTCCCCGCGGTCGGCAGGGGATAAACTATGGCTACACCTTC.

The rearrangement joins TRBV2 to TRBJ1-1, with a tentative D call TRBD1 (5 bases). Between the trimmed V and J ends, which lost 6 bases and 1 base, there was a span of 9 bases. The CDR3 has 13 residues. The germline gives CDR1 SNHLY, CDR2 FYNNEI. CDR3 in amino acids: CASRNRPNTEAFF. The CDR3 DNA is TGTGCCAGCAGGAACAGGCCGAACACTGAAGCTTTCTTT.

This clone was recorded only once. The chain has TRBV4-3 and TRBJ2-3; 7 bases agree with TRBD1. V was pared by 0 bases and J by 1 base, with 7 bases of the junction left unmatched. The CDR3 contains 17 residues. Germline CDR1 LGHNA, CDR2 YSLEER. Written as DNA, the CDR3 is TGCGCCAGCAGCCAAGATGTACGACAGGGAGGCACAGATACGCAGTATTTT. Its translation is CASSQDVRQGGTDTQYF.

This clone was observed a single time. The chain joins TRBV2 to TRBJ1-4; D unclear. Germline V gene sequence: CDR1 SNHLY, CDR2 FYNNEI. Trimming cost V 10 bases and J 0 bases, with 9 bases left between them. This CDR3 is built from 13 residues. DNA for the CDR3: TGTGCCACCCACCTAGCAACTAATGAAAAACTGTTTTTT. Translation gives CATHLATNEKLFF.

This clone was seen only once. The V gene is TRBV3-1 (or the pseudogene TRBV3-2), the J gene TRBJ2-1, with 8 bases matching TRBD2. Trimming cost V 3 bases and J 1 base; bases outside gene matches: 5. The germline CDR1 and CDR2 sequences are LGHDT and YNNKEL (reference sequence). The CDR3 length is 16 residues. The CDR3 protein is CASSQAGTRSYNEQFF. The CDR3 region has the DNA TGTGCCAGCAGCCAGGCCGGGACTAGGTCCTACAATGAGCAGTTCTTC.

This rearrangement joins TRBV5-1 to TRBJ2-7, with D possibly matching TRBD1 (5 bases). Trimming took off 7 bases at V and 0 bases at J, with 14 bases between the two ends. Germline CDR1 SGHRS, CDR2 YFSETQ. The CDR3 covers 14 residues. The CDR3 sequence: CASAEQVISYEQYF. CDR3 nucleotide sequence: TGCGCCAGCGCGGAACAGGTGATCTCCTACGAGCAGTACTTC. Full variable domain (outside the CDR3, taken from reference TRBV5-1 and TRBJ2-7): KAGVTQTPRYLIKTRGQQVTLSCSPISGHRSVSWYQQTPGQGLQFLFEYFSETQRNKGNFPGRFSGRQFSNSRSEMNVSTLELGDSALYLCASAEQVISYEQYFGPGTRLTVT.

The J gene is TRBJ2-1, the V gene TRBV7-2, with 12 bases lining up with TRBD2. This CDR3 spans 16 amino acids. Per the germline V gene, CDR1 is SGHTA and CDR2 is FQGNSA. V shed 4 bases and J 7 bases; nucleotides not matched to a gene: 8. CDR3 in DNA: TGTGCCAGCAGCTCGACTAGCGGGGGACCTGGGAATGAGCAGTTCTTC. It specifies CASSSTSGGPGNEQFF.

The sample holds a few counts of this clone. CDR3 DNA sequence: TGTGCCAGCAGCCAACAGGGGGCTTATGGCTACACCTTC. Amino acid sequence: CASSQQGAYGYTF. The V call is TRBV3-1 (or the pseudogene TRBV3-2), the J call TRBJ1-2; TRBD1 matches 8 bases. Unmatched junction bases numbered 1, after V lost 2 bases and J lost 5 bases. Looked up from germline, CDR1 is LGHDT and CDR2 is YNNKEL (reference sequence). This CDR3 is 13 amino acids long.

The rearrangement uses TRBV11-2 and TRBJ2-1, with TRBD1 matching 10 bases. Germline V gene sequence: CDR1 SGHAT, CDR2 FQNNGV. Germline trimming cut 7 bases from V and 4 bases from J; bases unmatched to any gene: 7. CDR3 length: 15 amino acids. CDR3 region: CASNRDRGSYNEQFF. As DNA, the CDR3 is TGTGCCAGCAACCGGGACAGGGGATCGTACAATGAGCAGTTCTTC.

The chain has TRBV7-2 and TRBJ1-2, with D possibly matching TRBD1 (5 bases). Trimming took 1 base from V and 4 from J, leaving 13 bases between them. The germline V gene has CDR1 SGHTA and CDR2 FQGNSA. The CDR3 loop spans 15 amino acids. The CDR3 region has the DNA TGTGCCAGCAGCTTAGATCAGGGTCTCGGCTATGGCTACACCTTC. Encoded protein: CASSLDQGLGYGYTF.

The chain employs TRBV7-2 and TRBJ1-2, with 8 bases matching TRBD1. Germline V gene data show CDR1 as SGHTA and CDR2 as FQGNSA. Germline trimming cut 5 bases from V and 5 bases from J; bases unmatched to any gene: 7. The CDR3 totals 14 residues. In nucleotides, the CDR3 is TGTGCCAGCAGCGCCGACAGGGGCCCTTATGGCTACACCTTC. As protein: CASSADRGPYGYTF.

The chain links TRBV7-2 to TRBJ2-5; TRBD2 aligns across 8 bases. Germline CDR1 SGHTA, CDR2 FQGNSA. The CDR3 sequence is 15 residues long. V dropped 1 base and J dropped 2; count of bases not matched to a gene: 3. The CDR3 sequence: CASSLGLASQETQYF. The CDR3 region has the DNA TGTGCCAGCAGCTTAGGACTAGCGTCTCAAGAGACCCAGTACTTC.

V is TRBV11-2 and J is TRBJ1-2; possibly TRBD1 for D (5 bases). Deletions cut 5 bases from V and 2 bases from J, with 9 bases between. Germline lookup yields CDR1 SGHAT and CDR2 FQNNGV. This CDR3 has 13 amino acids. CDR3 loop: CASSRGGNYGYTF. CDR3 nucleotides: TGTGCCAGCAGCCGTGGGGGGAACTATGGCTACACCTTC.

J is TRBJ2-7 and V is TRBV6-1; 12 bases line up with TRBD2. Losses at the gene ends were 1 base for V and 3 bases for J; bases not matched to a gene: 10. From germline, CDR1 is MNHNS and CDR2 SASEGT. The CDR3 length is 18 residues. The CDR3 spells CASSEVDKLAGGLYEQYF. As DNA, the CDR3 is TGTGCCAGCAGTGAAGTTGACAAACTAGCGGGAGGACTCTACGAGCAGTACTTC.

The CDR3 nucleotides read TGTGCCAGCAGCCCTCAGGGATGGGAGACCCAGTACTTC. This translates into CASSPQGWETQYF. V usage is TRBV6-6 and J usage is TRBJ2-5, with a weak D call TRBD1 (5 bases). The V and J ends lost 6 bases and 5 bases respectively, with 13 bases between them. The CDR3 is 13 residues long. Germline V gene sequence: CDR1 MNHNY, CDR2 SVGAGI (reference sequence).

The CDR3 is CASSQAGQTSEQYF. DNA of the CDR3: TGTGCCAGCAGCCAAGCGGGACAGACCTCCGAGCAGTACTTC. The chain carries TRBV4-2 and TRBJ2-7; TRBD1 matches at 7 bases. Germline loops: CDR1 LGHNA, CDR2 YNFKEQ. Trimming took 1 base from V and 6 from J; bases not matched to a gene: 6. This CDR3 spans 14 amino acids.

The chain joins TRBV19 to TRBJ2-2, with a possible D match to TRBD1 (6 bases). This CDR3 is built from 16 residues. The germline V gene encodes CDR1 LNHDA and CDR2 SQIVND (reference sequence). V was shortened by 5 bases and J by 1 base, with 14 bases between the two germline ends. CDR3 residues: CASSSYIQGNTGELFF. CDR3 in DNA: TGTGCCAGTAGTTCTTACATACAGGGGAACACCGGGGAGCTGTTTTTT.